A selection of T cell receptor beta chains follows, all from one sample in a study of cytomegalovirus exposure and HLA in healthy donors. Assay: immunoSEQ multiplex PCR; the TCRdb copy retains only in-frame clones and omits some. The sample shows about 180,000 clones, 75% of them seen only once. The sample consisted of PBMCs. The receptors come from a male donor in good health and CMV-seronegative. The CDR3 runs from the conserved cysteine through the conserved F or W. The order of the fields is clone size, D gene, J gene, V gene, CDR3 DNA, CDR3 protein. The D gene is left open where the match is weak. Clone size is shown for a subset of rows, as once, few, many or a class of expanded clone.

abundance: .; d_gene: TRBD2; j_gene: TRBJ2-1; v_gene: TRBV4-3; CDR3nt: TGCGCCAGCAGCCTGGAGGGAGGGAAGAACAATGAGCAGTTCTTC; CDR3aa: CASSLEGGKNNEQFF
abundance: .; d_gene: TRBD2; j_gene: TRBJ2-1; v_gene: TRBV28; CDR3nt: TGTGCCAGCAGTTTTGGCGGGAGTTCAGATGAGCAGTTCTTC; CDR3aa: CASSFGGSSDEQFF
abundance: .; d_gene: TRBD1; j_gene: TRBJ1-2; v_gene: TRBV6-5; CDR3nt: TGTGCCAGCACCAACAGGGGGACAGGGGACGGCTACACCTTC; CDR3aa: CASTNRGTGDGYTF
abundance: .; d_gene: TRBD2; j_gene: TRBJ2-7; v_gene: TRBV6-1; CDR3nt: TGTGCCAGCAGGTTAGCGGGAGGGCACCTCCGGCAGTACTTC; CDR3aa: CASRLAGGHLRQYF
abundance: .; d_gene: .; j_gene: TRBJ1-1; v_gene: TRBV5-6; CDR3nt: TGTGCCAGCAGCCCTAGACAGTCTCGGGCAGCTTTCTTT; CDR3aa: CASSPRQSRAAFF
abundance: .; d_gene: .; j_gene: TRBJ1-1; v_gene: TRBV27; CDR3nt: TGTGCCAGCAGTTTTACAGGGTTGACTGAAGCTTTCTTT; CDR3aa: CASSFTGLTEAFF
abundance: .; d_gene: .; j_gene: TRBJ2-3; v_gene: TRBV9; CDR3nt: TGTGCCAGCAGTAGAGACACAGATACGCAGTATTTT; CDR3aa: CASSRDTDTQYF
abundance: .; d_gene: TRBD2; j_gene: TRBJ2-1; v_gene: TRBV19; CDR3nt: TGTGCCAGTAGTCCCGGGACTAGCGGGTATGAGCAGTTCTTC; CDR3aa: CASSPGTSGYEQFF
abundance: .; d_gene: TRBD1; j_gene: TRBJ1-5; v_gene: TRBV30; CDR3nt: TGTGCCTGGAGTGTTGGGACAGGCAATCAGCCCCAGCATTTT; CDR3aa: CAWSVGTGNQPQHF
abundance: .; d_gene: .; j_gene: TRBJ2-7; v_gene: TRBV28; CDR3nt: TGTGCCAGCAGTTCTCCCACGGTATTCTACTTC; CDR3aa: CASSSPTVFYF
abundance: few; d_gene: .; j_gene: TRBJ2-3; v_gene: TRBV19; CDR3nt: TGTGCCAGTAGTATCATACTCACAGATACGCAGTATTTT; CDR3aa: CASSIILTDTQYF
abundance: few; d_gene: .; j_gene: TRBJ1-5; v_gene: TRBV28; CDR3nt: TGTGCCAGCAGTTTCCGGGGATATAGCAATCAGCCCCAGCATTTT; CDR3aa: CASSFRGYSNQPQHF
abundance: .; d_gene: TRBD2; j_gene: TRBJ2-7; v_gene: TRBV25-1; CDR3nt: TGTGCCAGCAGTGAAGCTAGCGGGAGATGGGAGCAGTACTTC; CDR3aa: CASSEASGRWEQYF
abundance: .; d_gene: .; j_gene: TRBJ1-1; v_gene: TRBV6-5; CDR3nt: TGTGCCAGCAGTACGCAGGGGAGTACGGCTGAAGCTTTCTTT; CDR3aa: CASSTQGSTAEAFF
abundance: .; d_gene: .; j_gene: TRBJ1-5; v_gene: TRBV28; CDR3nt: TGTGCCAGCGGATCACCGCAGGGTAGCAATCAGCCCCAGCATTTT; CDR3aa: CASGSPQGSNQPQHF
abundance: once; d_gene: TRBD1; j_gene: TRBJ2-1; v_gene: TRBV13; CDR3nt: TGTGCCAGCAGCCCGGACAGGTTACGAATAGATGAGCAGTTCTTC; CDR3aa: CASSPDRLRIDEQFF
abundance: once; d_gene: TRBD2; j_gene: TRBJ2-1; v_gene: TRBV10-1; CDR3nt: TGCGCCAGCAGTGAGATCCTGACTAGCGTCGGTGAGCAGTTCTTC; CDR3aa: CASSEILTSVGEQFF
abundance: .; d_gene: TRBD1; j_gene: TRBJ2-1; v_gene: TRBV30; CDR3nt: TGTGCCTGGAGCGGGGACAGTTTGATACCCGACAATGAGCAGTTCTTC; CDR3aa: CAWSGDSLIPDNEQFF
abundance: .; d_gene: TRBD2; j_gene: TRBJ2-1; v_gene: TRBV6-1; CDR3nt: TGTGCCAGCAGTGATCTTCTAGCGGGGGGTGAAGAGCAGTTCTTC; CDR3aa: CASSDLLAGGEEQFF
abundance: .; d_gene: TRBD1; j_gene: TRBJ1-6; v_gene: TRBV2; CDR3nt: TGTGCCAGCAGTGAACTACAGGGGGTAGCTGGAAATTCACCCCTCCACTTT; CDR3aa: CASSELQGVAGNSPLHF
abundance: .; d_gene: TRBD1; j_gene: TRBJ1-2; v_gene: TRBV7-3; CDR3nt: TGTGCCAGCAGTCGACAGGGTCAACATGGCTACACCTTC; CDR3aa: CASSRQGQHGYTF
abundance: .; d_gene: .; j_gene: TRBJ1-5; v_gene: TRBV6-6; CDR3nt: TGTGCCAGCACCCGAAAGGGGCGTAATCAGCCCCAGCATTTT; CDR3aa: CASTRKGRNQPQHF
abundance: .; d_gene: .; j_gene: TRBJ1-1; v_gene: TRBV27; CDR3nt: TGTGCCAGCAGTTTCCTAATACCTCGTCGACATAAAATGAACACTGAAGCTTTCTTT; CDR3aa: CASSFLIPRRHKMNTEAFF
abundance: .; d_gene: TRBD1; j_gene: TRBJ1-5; v_gene: TRBV7-8; CDR3nt: TGTGCCAGCAGCTTAGCGACAGGGTTTTTTCAGCCCCAGCATTTT; CDR3aa: CASSLATGFFQPQHF
abundance: .; d_gene: .; j_gene: TRBJ1-6; v_gene: TRBV7-2; CDR3nt: TGTGCCAGCAGCTTGGCCAGTTATAATTCACCCCTCCACTTT; CDR3aa: CASSLASYNSPLHF
abundance: .; d_gene: .; j_gene: TRBJ2-1; v_gene: TRBV5-1; CDR3nt: TGCGCCAGCACAGGACTGCCCCCTGAGCAGTTCTTC; CDR3aa: CASTGLPPEQFF
abundance: .; d_gene: TRBD2; j_gene: TRBJ2-1; v_gene: TRBV19; CDR3nt: TGTGCCAGTACACTTAGCGGGAAGGGGGAAAATGAGCAGTTCTTC; CDR3aa: CASTLSGKGENEQFF
abundance: .; d_gene: .; j_gene: TRBJ1-6; v_gene: TRBV28; CDR3nt: TGTGCCAGCACCGGGAGCTCCTATAATTCACCCCTCCACTTT; CDR3aa: CASTGSSYNSPLHF
abundance: .; d_gene: .; j_gene: TRBJ2-7; v_gene: TRBV27; CDR3nt: TGTGCCAGCCCCGGACACCGGAAGCGGCAGTACTTC; CDR3aa: CASPGHRKRQYF
abundance: .; d_gene: .; j_gene: TRBJ1-3; v_gene: TRBV5-1; CDR3nt: TGCGCCAGCCGGAGAGAGGGCTCTGGAAACACCATATATTTT; CDR3aa: CASRREGSGNTIYF
abundance: .; d_gene: .; j_gene: TRBJ2-7; v_gene: TRBV9; CDR3nt: TGTGCCAGCAGCTCCCCGCTTTTAGGGCGGGCCTACGAGCAGTACTTC; CDR3aa: CASSSPLLGRAYEQYF
abundance: once; d_gene: TRBD1; j_gene: TRBJ1-5; v_gene: TRBV7-9; CDR3nt: TGTGCCAGCGGACAGGGAAAGGGTCAGCCCCAGCATTTT; CDR3aa: CASGQGKGQPQHF
abundance: .; d_gene: TRBD2; j_gene: TRBJ2-2; v_gene: TRBV11-3; CDR3nt: TGTGCCAGCAGCTTAAGACTAGCGGGGGACACCGGGGAGCTGTTTTTT; CDR3aa: CASSLRLAGDTGELFF
abundance: .; d_gene: TRBD2; j_gene: TRBJ2-1; v_gene: TRBV28; CDR3nt: TGTGCCAGCAGTGTATTGCGGGAGGCGGGAGGGCGGGGGGGCAATGAGCAGTTCTTC; CDR3aa: CASSVLREAGGRGGNEQFF
abundance: .; d_gene: .; j_gene: TRBJ2-6; v_gene: TRBV6-1; CDR3nt: TGTGCCAGCAGTGAAACGGGGGTGGGGAGGCCTGGGGCCAACGTCCTGACTTTC; CDR3aa: CASSETGVGRPGANVLTF
abundance: .; d_gene: TRBD1; j_gene: TRBJ1-5; v_gene: TRBV5-6; CDR3nt: TGTGCCAGCAGCTTGGCAGGGGGCGGATCAAGCCAGCCCCAGCATTTT; CDR3aa: CASSLAGGGSSQPQHF
abundance: .; d_gene: .; j_gene: TRBJ1-4; v_gene: TRBV29-1; CDR3nt: TGCAGCGTCCTCACTAATGAAAAACTGTTTTTT; CDR3aa: CSVLTNEKLFF
abundance: .; d_gene: TRBD2; j_gene: TRBJ2-1; v_gene: TRBV9; CDR3nt: TGTGCCAGCAGCGTAGGGGGCCTAGCGGGAGCTATGAGATGGTACAATGAGCAGTTCTTC; CDR3aa: CASSVGGLAGAMRWYNEQFF
abundance: few; d_gene: TRBD1; j_gene: TRBJ2-7; v_gene: TRBV13; CDR3nt: TGTGCCAGCAGCTTAACAGGGGGCGGTTACGAGCAGTACTTC; CDR3aa: CASSLTGGGYEQYF
abundance: .; d_gene: TRBD2; j_gene: TRBJ2-5; v_gene: TRBV15; CDR3nt: TGTGCCACCAGCAGCGGGAGCGGGGGGTACCAAGAGACCCAGTACTTC; CDR3aa: CATSSGSGGYQETQYF
abundance: few; d_gene: .; j_gene: TRBJ2-5; v_gene: TRBV9; CDR3nt: TGTGCCAGCGGGGAGGAGGCGTGGACGGAGACCCAGTACTTC; CDR3aa: CASGEEAWTETQYF
abundance: .; d_gene: .; j_gene: TRBJ1-5; v_gene: TRBV11-2; CDR3nt: TGTGCCAGCAGCTTAGAAGCGGGACGGAATCAGCCCCAGCATTTT; CDR3aa: CASSLEAGRNQPQHF
abundance: .; d_gene: .; j_gene: TRBJ2-6; v_gene: TRBV4-1; CDR3nt: TGCGCCAGCAGGCATCCTCTTGGGGCCAACGTCCTGACCTTC; CDR3aa: CASRHPLGANVLTF
abundance: .; d_gene: .; j_gene: TRBJ1-5; v_gene: TRBV2; CDR3nt: TGTGCCAGCAGTGAAGGTAGCCCGGGGAGGTTCAATCAGCCCCAGCATTTT; CDR3aa: CASSEGSPGRFNQPQHF
abundance: few; d_gene: .; j_gene: TRBJ1-3; v_gene: TRBV6-5; CDR3nt: TGTGCCAGCAGGCCAGGCTCTGGAAACACCATATATTTT; CDR3aa: CASRPGSGNTIYF
abundance: .; d_gene: TRBD2; j_gene: TRBJ2-5; v_gene: TRBV10-3; CDR3nt: TGTGCCATCAGTGAGTCCAACGGGAGGGAGACCCAGTACTTC; CDR3aa: CAISESNGRETQYF
abundance: .; d_gene: .; j_gene: TRBJ2-1; v_gene: TRBV10-3; CDR3nt: TGTGCCATCAGTGTTAACTACCAAAATGAGCAGTTCTTC; CDR3aa: CAISVNYQNEQFF
abundance: .; d_gene: .; j_gene: TRBJ1-5; v_gene: TRBV6-5; CDR3nt: TGTGCCAGCAGTGGACCCGGGAGGGGTCAGCCCCAGCATTTT; CDR3aa: CASSGPGRGQPQHF
abundance: once; d_gene: TRBD2; j_gene: TRBJ2-1; v_gene: TRBV7-6; CDR3nt: TGTGCCAGCAGCCCCGGACTAGCGGGGGGCGGCAACAATGAGCAGTTCTTC; CDR3aa: CASSPGLAGGGNNEQFF
abundance: .; d_gene: TRBD2; j_gene: TRBJ2-1; v_gene: TRBV28; CDR3nt: TGTGCCAGCAGTTCGGGGACTAGCGGGGGACCCTACAATGAGCAGTTCTTC; CDR3aa: CASSSGTSGGPYNEQFF
abundance: .; d_gene: TRBD2; j_gene: TRBJ2-3; v_gene: TRBV7-8; CDR3nt: TGTGCCAGCAGCCCCCGAGCAGCGGGAGAGTCAGATACGCAGTATTTT; CDR3aa: CASSPRAAGESDTQYF
abundance: .; d_gene: TRBD2; j_gene: TRBJ2-3; v_gene: TRBV5-1; CDR3nt: TGCGCCAGCACCCCCACGGGGGGTACAGATACGCAGTATTTT; CDR3aa: CASTPTGGTDTQYF
abundance: .; d_gene: TRBD2; j_gene: TRBJ2-1; v_gene: TRBV28; CDR3nt: TGTGCCAGCAGTTCCCCGACTAGCGGTTCCTACAATGAGCAGTTCTTC; CDR3aa: CASSSPTSGSYNEQFF
abundance: .; d_gene: TRBD1; j_gene: TRBJ1-5; v_gene: TRBV25-1; CDR3nt: TGTGCCAGCATGGGACAGGGGGCCCATCAGCCCCAGCATTTT; CDR3aa: CASMGQGAHQPQHF
abundance: .; d_gene: TRBD2; j_gene: TRBJ2-7; v_gene: TRBV6-5; CDR3nt: TGTGCCAGCAGTCATGGACTAGGCTCCTACGAGCAGTACTTC; CDR3aa: CASSHGLGSYEQYF
abundance: once; d_gene: .; j_gene: TRBJ1-5; v_gene: TRBV4-2; CDR3nt: TGTGCCAGCAGCCAAGATAGGACAGTCTATCAGCCCCAGCATTTT; CDR3aa: CASSQDRTVYQPQHF
abundance: .; d_gene: TRBD2; j_gene: TRBJ2-1; v_gene: TRBV19; CDR3nt: TGTGCCAGTAGTGGGGTAAGCGGGAGAGGCAATGAGCAGTTCTTC; CDR3aa: CASSGVSGRGNEQFF